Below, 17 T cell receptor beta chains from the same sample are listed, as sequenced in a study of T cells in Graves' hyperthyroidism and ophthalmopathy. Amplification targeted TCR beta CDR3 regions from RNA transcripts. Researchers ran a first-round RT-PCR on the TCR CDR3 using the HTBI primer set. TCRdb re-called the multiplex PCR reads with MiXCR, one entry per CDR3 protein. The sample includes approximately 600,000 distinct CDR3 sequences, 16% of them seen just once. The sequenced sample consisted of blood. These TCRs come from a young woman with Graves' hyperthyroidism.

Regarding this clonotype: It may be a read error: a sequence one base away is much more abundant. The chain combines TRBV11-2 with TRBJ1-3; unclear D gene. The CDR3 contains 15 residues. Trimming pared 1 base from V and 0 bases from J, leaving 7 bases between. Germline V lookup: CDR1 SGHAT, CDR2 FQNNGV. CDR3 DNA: TGTGCCAGCAGCTTAGCGGACGGCTCTGGAAACACCATATATTTT. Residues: CASSLADGSGNTIYF.

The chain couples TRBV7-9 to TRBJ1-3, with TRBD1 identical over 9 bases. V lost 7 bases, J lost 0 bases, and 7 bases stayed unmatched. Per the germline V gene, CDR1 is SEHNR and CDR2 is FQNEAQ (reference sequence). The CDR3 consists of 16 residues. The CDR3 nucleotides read TGTGCCAGCACCCCGGGACAGGGATCCTCTGGAAACACCATATATTTT. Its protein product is CASTPGQGSSGNTIYF. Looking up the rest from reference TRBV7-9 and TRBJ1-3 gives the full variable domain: DTGVSQNPRHKITKRGQNVTFRCDPISEHNRLYWYRQTLGQGPEFLTYFQNEAQLEKSRLLSDRFSAERPKGSFSTLEIQRTEQGDSAMYLCASTPGQGSSGNTIYFGEGSWLTVV.

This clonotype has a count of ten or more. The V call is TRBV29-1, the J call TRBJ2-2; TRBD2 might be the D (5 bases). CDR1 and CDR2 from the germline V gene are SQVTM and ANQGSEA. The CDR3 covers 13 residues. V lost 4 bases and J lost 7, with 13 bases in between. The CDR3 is CSVGLPAGGELFF. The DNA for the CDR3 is TGCAGCGTTGGTTTGCCTGCGGGCGGGGAGCTGTTTTTT.

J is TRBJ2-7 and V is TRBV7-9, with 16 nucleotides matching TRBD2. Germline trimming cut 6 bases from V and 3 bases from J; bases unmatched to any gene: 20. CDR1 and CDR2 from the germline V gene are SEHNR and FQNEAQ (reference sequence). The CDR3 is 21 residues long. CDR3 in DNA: TGTGCCAGCAGTTTTCACCGGGACATAGGGACTAGCGGGAGGGCCCTCTACGAGCAGTACTTC. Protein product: CASSFHRDIGTSGRALYEQYF.

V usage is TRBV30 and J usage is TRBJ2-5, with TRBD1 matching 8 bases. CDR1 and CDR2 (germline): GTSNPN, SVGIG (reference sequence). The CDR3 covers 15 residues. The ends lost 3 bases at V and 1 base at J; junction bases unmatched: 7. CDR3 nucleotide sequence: TGTGCCTGGAGGCCCGGACAGGGCACCCAAGAGACCCAGTACTTC. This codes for CAWRPGQGTQETQYF. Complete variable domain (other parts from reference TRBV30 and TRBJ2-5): SQTIHQWPATLVQPVGSPLSLECTVEGTSNPNLYWYRQAAGRGLQLLFYSVGIGQISSEVPQNLSASRPQDRQFILSSKKLLLSDSGFYLCAWRPGQGTQETQYFGPGTRLLVL.

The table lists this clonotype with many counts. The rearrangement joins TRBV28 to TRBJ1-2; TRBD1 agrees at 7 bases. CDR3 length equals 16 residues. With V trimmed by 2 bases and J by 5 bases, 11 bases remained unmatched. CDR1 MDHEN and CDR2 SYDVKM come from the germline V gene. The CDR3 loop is CASSLNRGDSWYGYTF. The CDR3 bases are TGTGCCAGCAGTTTAAACAGGGGCGACAGTTGGTATGGCTACACCTTC.

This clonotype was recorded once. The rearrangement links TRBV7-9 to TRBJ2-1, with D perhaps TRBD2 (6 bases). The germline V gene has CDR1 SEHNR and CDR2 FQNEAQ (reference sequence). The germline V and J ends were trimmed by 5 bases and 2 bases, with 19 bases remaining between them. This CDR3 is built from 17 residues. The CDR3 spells CASSPTGESKPYNEQFF. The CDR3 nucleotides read TGTGCCAGCAGCCCGACGGGAGAGTCTAAACCCTACAATGAGCAGTTCTTC.

Here the CDR3 reads CASSQVGHPSGNTIYF. CDR3 sequence (DNA): TGCGCCAGCAGCCAAGTAGGGCACCCCTCTGGAAACACCATATATTTT. V usage is TRBV4-1 and J usage is TRBJ1-3; no reliable D call. V lost 1 base to trimming and J lost 0 bases, with 10 bases between them. The CDR3 runs 16 residues. From germline, CDR1 is MGHRA and CDR2 YSYEKL.

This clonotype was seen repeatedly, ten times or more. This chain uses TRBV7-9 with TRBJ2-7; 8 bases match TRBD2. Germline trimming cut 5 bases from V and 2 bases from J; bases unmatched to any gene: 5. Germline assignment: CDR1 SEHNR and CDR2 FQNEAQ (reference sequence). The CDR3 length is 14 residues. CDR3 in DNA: TGTGCCAGCAGCGTATTAGCGGGACCCTACGAGCAGTACTTC. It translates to CASSVLAGPYEQYF.

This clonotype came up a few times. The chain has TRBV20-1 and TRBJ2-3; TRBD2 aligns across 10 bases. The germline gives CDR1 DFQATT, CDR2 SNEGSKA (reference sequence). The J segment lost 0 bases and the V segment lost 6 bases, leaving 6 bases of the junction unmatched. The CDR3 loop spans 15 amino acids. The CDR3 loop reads CSAPATSGSTDTQYF. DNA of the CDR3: TGCAGTGCCCCAGCGACTAGCGGGAGCACAGATACGCAGTATTTT.

The DNA for the CDR3 is TGTGCCAGCAGCTTCGTCACACAAAACTATGGCTACACCTTC. Protein product: CASSFVTQNYGYTF. This chain links TRBV5-6 with TRBJ1-2, with no clear D. The CDR3 totals 14 residues. Trimming cost V 2 bases and J 2 bases, with 10 bases left between them. CDR1 and CDR2 from the germline V gene are SGHDT and YYEEEE.

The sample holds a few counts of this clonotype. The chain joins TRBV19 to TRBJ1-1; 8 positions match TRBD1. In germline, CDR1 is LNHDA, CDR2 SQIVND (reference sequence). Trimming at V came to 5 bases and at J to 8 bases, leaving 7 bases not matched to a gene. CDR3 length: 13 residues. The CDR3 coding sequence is TGTGCCAGTAGTTCTGGGACAGGTTTAGAAGCTTTCTTT. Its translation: CASSSGTGLEAFF.

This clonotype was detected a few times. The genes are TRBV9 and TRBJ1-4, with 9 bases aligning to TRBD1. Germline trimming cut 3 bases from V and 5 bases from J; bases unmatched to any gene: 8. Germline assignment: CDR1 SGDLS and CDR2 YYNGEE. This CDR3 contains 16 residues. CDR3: CASSGGTGQGNEKLFF. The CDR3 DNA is TGTGCCAGCAGCGGGGGGACAGGACAGGGGAATGAAAAACTGTTTTTT.

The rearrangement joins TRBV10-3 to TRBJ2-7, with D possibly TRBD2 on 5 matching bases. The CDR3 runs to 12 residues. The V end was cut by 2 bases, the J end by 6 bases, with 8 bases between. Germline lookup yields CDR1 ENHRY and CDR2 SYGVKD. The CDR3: CAISERTVEQYF. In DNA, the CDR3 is TGTGCCATCAGTGAGAGGACTGTCGAGCAGTACTTC.

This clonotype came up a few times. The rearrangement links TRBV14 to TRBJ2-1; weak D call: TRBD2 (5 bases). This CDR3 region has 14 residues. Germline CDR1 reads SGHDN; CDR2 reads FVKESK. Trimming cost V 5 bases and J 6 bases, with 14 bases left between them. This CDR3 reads CASSSLRRTNEQFF. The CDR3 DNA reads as TGTGCCAGCAGCTCCCTCAGGAGGACCAATGAGCAGTTCTTC.

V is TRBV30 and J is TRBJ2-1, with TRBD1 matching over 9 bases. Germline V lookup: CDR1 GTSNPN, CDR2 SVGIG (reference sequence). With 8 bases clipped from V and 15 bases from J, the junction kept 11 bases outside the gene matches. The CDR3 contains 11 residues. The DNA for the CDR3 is TGTGCCCAACTCTCCGGGACAGGGTGGTTCTTC. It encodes CAQLSGTGWFF.

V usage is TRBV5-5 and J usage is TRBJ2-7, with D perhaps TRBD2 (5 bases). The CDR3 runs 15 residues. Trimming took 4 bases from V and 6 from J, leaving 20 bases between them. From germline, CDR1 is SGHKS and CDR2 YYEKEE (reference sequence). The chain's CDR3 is CASSGQAGFGGEQYF. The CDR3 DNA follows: TGTGCCAGCAGCGGGCAAGCCGGGTTCGGAGGCGAGCAGTACTTC.